This T cell receptor beta chain was identified in a study of cytomegalovirus exposure and HLA in healthy donors. All donors participated as healthy donors of bone marrow. Donors likely had unrecorded immune exposures despite being nominally healthy when sampled. This CDR3 is 16 amino acids long. V was clipped by 3 bases and J by 0 bases, with 14 bases between them. From germline, CDR1 is KGHSH and CDR2 LQKENI. Study outcomes and limitations: Donors were assumed by presence/absence analyses to have roughly uniform sequencing depth. The sole available immune exposure information was CMV serostatus.

Points on this clone: Its antigen is undetermined.

60 Vbeta and 13 Jbeta primers were used in PCR. Sequenced by immunoSEQ multiplex PCR; TCRdb stores in-frame clones only, minus some. Listed are 150,000 or so clones; over 1% falls within the top ten. Sequenced: PBMCs. The genes are TRBV18 and TRBJ1-2, with a tentative D call TRBD1 (5 bases). The sequence was obtained from a woman aged 55-75 years in good health and CMV-seronegative. The CDR3 sequence is CASSPQQAEANYGYTF. In DNA, the CDR3 is TGTGCCAGCTCACCTCAACAGGCCGAAGCTAACTATGGCTACACCTTC.